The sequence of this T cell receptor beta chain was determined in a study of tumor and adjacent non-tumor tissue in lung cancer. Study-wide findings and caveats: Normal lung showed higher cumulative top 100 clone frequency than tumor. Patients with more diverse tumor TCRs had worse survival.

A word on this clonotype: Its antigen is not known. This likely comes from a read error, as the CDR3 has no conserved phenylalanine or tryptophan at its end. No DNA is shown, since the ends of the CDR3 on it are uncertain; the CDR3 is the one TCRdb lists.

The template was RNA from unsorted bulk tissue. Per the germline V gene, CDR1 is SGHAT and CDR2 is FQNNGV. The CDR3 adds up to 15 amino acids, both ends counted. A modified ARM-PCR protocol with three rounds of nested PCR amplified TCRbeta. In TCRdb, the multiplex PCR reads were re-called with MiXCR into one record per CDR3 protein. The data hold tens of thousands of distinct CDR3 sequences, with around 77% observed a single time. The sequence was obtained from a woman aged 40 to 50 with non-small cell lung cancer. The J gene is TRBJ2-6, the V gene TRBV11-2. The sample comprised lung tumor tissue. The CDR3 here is CASSWSDLSGANVTL.